One sample yielded the 24 T cell receptor beta chains listed below, sequenced in a study of early T cells in non-severe SARS-CoV-2 infection. TCRdb reanalysed the 5' RACE reads using MiXCR and keeps one entry per CDR3 protein. The top ten hold under 6.5% of the sample, which has some 48,000 distinct CDR3 sequences, approximately 4.1% seen once. What was sequenced was whole blood. Receptors originate from an adult who was a healthcare worker with PCR-confirmed SARS-CoV-2 infection or an uninfected control (not recorded which).

To note about this clonotype: Germline and junction disagree at one end, which may indicate a read error. J is TRBJ2-2 and V is TRBV7-3; weak D call: TRBD2 (5 bases). Germline CDR1 and CDR2: SGHTA and FQGTGA. This CDR3 contains 16 residues. The DNA for the CDR3 is TGTGCCAGCAGCACCCGGGTGGTAGCGAACACCGGGGAGCCGTTTTTT. Translating it yields CASSTRVVANTGEPFF.

This clonotype has a count of ten or more. The rearrangement joins TRBV6-5 to TRBJ2-1; 7 nucleotides match TRBD1. Per germline, CDR1 MNHEY and CDR2 SVGAGI. This CDR3 region has 15 residues. J was trimmed by 4 bases and V by 4 bases; bases with no gene match: 7. CDR3 in amino acids: CASSSTGPVYNEQFF. The CDR3 DNA is TGTGCCAGCAGTTCGACAGGGCCCGTATACAATGAGCAGTTCTTC.

This chain links TRBV7-2 with TRBJ2-6; D is ambiguous. There are 15 residues in the CDR3. Germline CDR1 is SGHTA and CDR2 is FQGNSA. Trimming left V 5 bases short and J 2 bases short, with 10 bases between. The CDR3 nucleotides read TGTGCCAGCAGCCCCTTGGGGACTGGGGCCAACGTCCTGACTTTC. Its translation is CASSPLGTGANVLTF.

This clonotype was detected ten times or more. The V call is TRBV29-1, the J call TRBJ2-1; possibly TRBD2 for D (5 bases). Per the germline V gene, CDR1 is SQVTM and CDR2 is ANQGSEA. Trimming took 6 bases from V and 0 from J, leaving 18 bases between them. This CDR3 spans 16 amino acids. The CDR3 sequence: CSVSHPPGSSYNEQFF. The DNA for the CDR3 is TGCAGCGTCAGCCACCCACCGGGAAGCTCCTACAATGAGCAGTTCTTC.

This clonotype was detected ten times or more. CDR3 sequence: CASSYTDNQPQHF. DNA for the CDR3: TGTGCCAGCAGTTACACAGACAATCAGCCCCAGCATTTT. V usage is TRBV12-3 or TRBV12-4 and J usage is TRBJ1-5; no definite D call. This CDR3 comprises 13 residues. V was clipped by 4 bases and J by 3 bases, with 7 bases between them.

This clonotype was found many times. The CDR3 spells CASSLRTGVEQYF. In DNA, the CDR3 is TGTGCCAGCAGCTTGAGGACAGGGGTCGAGCAGTACTTC. The rearrangement uses TRBV7-6 and TRBJ2-7; the match to TRBD1 covers 9 bases. The CDR3 loop spans 13 amino acids. Germline V gene lookup returns CDR1 SGHVS and CDR2 FNYEAQ. Unmatched junction bases numbered 3, after V lost 3 bases and J lost 6 bases. Full variable domain (remainder filled in from reference TRBV7-6 and TRBJ2-7): GAGVSQSPRYKVTKRGQDVALRCDPISGHVSLYWYRQALGQGPEFLTYFNYEAQQDKSGLPNDRFSAERPEGSISTLTIQRTEQRDSAMYRCASSLRTGVEQYFGPGTRLTVT.

This clonotype was counted many times. CDR3 DNA: TGTGCCAGCAGCCCCCGGGACAGGGGAAACGAGCAGTACTTC. Its protein product is CASSPRDRGNEQYF. J is TRBJ2-7 and V is TRBV11-3, with TRBD1 matching over 10 bases. The trim removed 5 bases at V and 5 bases at J, leaving 6 bases unmatched. The CDR3 is 14 residues long. Per germline, CDR1 SGHNT and CDR2 YENEEA.

Note on this clonotype: A much larger clone lies a single base off, so this may be a read error. The chain employs TRBV20-1 and TRBJ2-7; D is possibly TRBD1 (6 bases). This CDR3 has 15 residues. CDR1 is DFQATT and CDR2 is SNEGSKA in the germline V gene (reference sequence). The CDR3 DNA reads TGCAGTGCTAGACGGGACAAGGATATCCCCTACCAGCAGTACTTC. Its translation is CSARRDKDIPYQQYF.

The chain combines TRBV20-1 with TRBJ2-2; D is uncertain. The CDR3 extends over 13 amino acids. Looked up from germline, CDR1 is DFQATT and CDR2 is SNEGSKA (reference sequence). V lost 5 bases and J lost 4, with 11 bases in between. The CDR3 coding sequence is TGCAGTGCTTCCCCTACTCCCACCGGGGAGCTGTTTTTT. It codes for CSASPTPTGELFF.

Many counts were recorded for this clonotype. The chain carries TRBV7-9 and TRBJ2-3; D not certain. The CDR3 totals 18 residues. Between the trimmed V and J ends, which lost 3 bases and 4 bases, there was a span of 23 bases. CDR1 is SEHNR and CDR2 is FQNEAQ in the germline V gene (reference sequence). CDR3 amino acids: CASSFLGSLNPKADTQYF. CDR3 coding DNA: TGTGCCAGCAGCTTTTTGGGCAGCTTGAACCCTAAAGCAGATACGCAGTATTTT.

This clonotype has at least ten counts. The chain links TRBV5-1 to TRBJ2-3, with D uncertain. Germline V lookup: CDR1 SGHRS, CDR2 YFSETQ. This CDR3 is built from 14 residues. V was shortened by 1 base and J by 0 bases, with 6 bases between the two germline ends. The CDR3: CASSLSSSTDTQYF. The CDR3 DNA follows: TGCGCCAGCAGCTTGTCGAGCAGCACAGATACGCAGTATTTT.

This clonotype was counted ten times or more. This chain uses TRBV10-3 with TRBJ2-7; TRBD1 agrees at 7 bases. The germline V gene has CDR1 ENHRY and CDR2 SYGVKD. The CDR3 extends over 12 amino acids. The ends lost 9 bases at V and 4 bases at J; junction bases unmatched: 6. CDR3 protein: CAISGQNYEQYF. In DNA, the CDR3 is TGTGCCATATCGGGACAGAATTACGAGCAGTACTTC.

This clonotype showed up many times. This chain connects TRBV30 to TRBJ2-3; maybe TRBD1 (5 bases). With 4 bases removed from V and 2 bases from J, the gap between germline ends came to 10 bases. The CDR3 extends over 13 amino acids. Germline CDR1 and CDR2: GTSNPN and SVGIG (reference sequence). CDR3: CAWTQGNTDTQYF. For the CDR3, the DNA is TGTGCCTGGACGCAGGGAAACACAGATACGCAGTATTTT. Supplemented by reference TRBV30 and TRBJ2-3, the full variable domain reads SQTIHQWPATLVQPVGSPLSLECTVEGTSNPNLYWYRQAAGRGLQLLFYSVGIGQISSEVPQNLSASRPQDRQFILSSKKLLLSDSGFYLCAWTQGNTDTQYFGPGTRLTVL.

This clonotype was found many times. V usage is TRBV7-2 and J usage is TRBJ2-7, with D unresolved. Germline loops: CDR1 SGHTA, CDR2 FQGNSA. The V end lost 1 base, the J end lost 2 bases, and 12 bases lay between the germline ends. The length of the CDR3 is 15 residues. The CDR3 protein is CASSLVNQPPYEQYF. The CDR3 DNA reads as TGTGCCAGCAGCTTAGTCAATCAGCCCCCCTACGAGCAGTACTTC.

This clonotype was seen ten or more times. This sequence joins TRBV19 and TRBJ2-7; D might be TRBD2 (5 bases). Between the trimmed V and J ends, which lost 3 bases and 1 base, there was a span of 10 bases. Per the germline V gene, CDR1 is LNHDA and CDR2 is SQIVND (reference sequence). The CDR3 sequence is 14 residues long. As DNA, the CDR3 is TGTGCCAGTAGTATTTTTCGGGATTCCTACGAGCAGTACTTC. It encodes CASSIFRDSYEQYF.

This clonotype appeared many times. V and J are TRBV11-2 and TRBJ2-1; TRBD2 agrees at 15 bases. The trim removed 6 bases at V and 0 bases at J, leaving 9 bases unmatched. This CDR3 has 19 amino acids. Per germline, CDR1 SGHAT and CDR2 FQNNGV. The DNA of the CDR3 is TGTGCCAGCAGTTCCGGGACTAGCGGGAGGTGGAGCTCCTACAATGAGCAGTTCTTC. Translation: CASSSGTSGRWSSYNEQFF.

This clonotype has at least ten counts. The chain uses TRBV24-1 and TRBJ2-3, with TRBD1 matching 7 bases. Trimming cost V 3 bases and J 1 base; bases outside gene matches: 9. Germline V gives CDR1 KGHDR, CDR2 SFDVKD. CDR3 length equals 17 residues. CDR3 sequence reads: CATSDPGRDSGTDTQYF. The CDR3 DNA is TGTGCCACCAGTGATCCGGGCCGGGACAGCGGCACAGATACGCAGTATTTT.

In this sample, this clonotype turned up many times. The chain combines TRBV20-1 with TRBJ1-6, with D possibly TRBD1 on 5 matching bases. CDR3 length equals 13 residues. CDR1 DFQATT and CDR2 SNEGSKA come from the germline V gene (reference sequence). V gave up 6 bases and J gave up 8 bases, with 14 bases separating them. This CDR3 is CSASGTSHSPLHF. CDR3 sequence (DNA): TGCAGTGCATCCGGGACCTCCCATTCACCCCTCCACTTT.

This clonotype was detected many times. The chain is built from TRBV5-4 and TRBJ1-2, with 8 bases aligning to TRBD1. The ends lost 4 bases at V and 7 bases at J; junction bases unmatched: 9. The germline V gene has CDR1 SGHNT and CDR2 YYREEE (reference sequence). The CDR3 spans 14 residues. In DNA form, the CDR3 reads TGTGCCAGCAGCCTGACCCAGGGGGCGGTTGGCTACACCTTC. Amino acids: CASSLTQGAVGYTF.

This clonotype appeared a few times. This CDR3 is CASSPPEQTQYF. The CDR3 DNA reads as TGTGCCAGCTCACCACCCGAGCAGACCCAGTACTTC. V usage is TRBV18 and J usage is TRBJ2-5; D unresolved. Trimming took 0 bases from V and 6 from J, leaving 5 bases between them. The CDR3 covers 12 residues. CDR1 is KGHSH and CDR2 is LQKENI in the germline V gene.

This clonotype was observed many times. V gene TRBV20-1 combines with J gene TRBJ2-6; D not resolved. CDR3 length: 15 amino acids. Germline CDR1 and CDR2: DFQATT and SNEGSKA (reference sequence). Trimming stripped 6 bases from V and 4 bases from J, with 16 bases between. The CDR3 sequence: CSALHLGLGANVLTF. CDR3 coding DNA: TGCAGTGCCTTACACTTAGGGTTAGGGGCCAACGTCCTGACTTTC.

This sequence joins TRBV7-9 and TRBJ2-6; TRBD1 matches 9 bases. Germline V gives CDR1 SEHNR, CDR2 FQNEAQ (reference sequence). V lost 5 bases to trimming and J lost 0 bases; unmatched junction nucleotides: 14. The CDR3 has 20 residues. The CDR3 nucleotides are TGTGCCAGCAGCAAACCACTCCCGGGACAGGGAATCTCTGGGGCCAACGTCCTGACTTTC. Translation gives CASSKPLPGQGISGANVLTF.

This clonotype was seen at least ten times. V and J are TRBV7-3 and TRBJ2-1; the match to TRBD2 covers 10 bases. The CDR3 is 15 residues long. Germline CDR1 is SGHTA and CDR2 is FQGTGA. Trimming took 4 bases from V and 2 from J; bases not matched to a gene: 2. CDR3: CASSSSGRPYNEQFF. As DNA, the CDR3 is TGTGCCAGCAGCTCTAGCGGGAGACCCTACAATGAGCAGTTCTTC.

The sample holds many counts of this clonotype. The chain couples TRBV7-9 to TRBJ2-7; 7 nucleotides match TRBD1. Germline V gene lookup returns CDR1 SEHNR and CDR2 FQNEAQ (reference sequence). There are 12 residues in the CDR3. Germline trimming cut 4 bases from V and 3 bases from J; bases unmatched to any gene: 0. In DNA, the CDR3 is TGTGCCAGCAGCTGGGACAGCTACGAGCAGTACTTC. This sequence encodes CASSWDSYEQYF.